This T cell receptor beta chain is from a study of shared clonotypes between healthy human individuals. Whole-study results and caveats: The sharing of 5% to 6.5% of naive CD4 clonotypes was seen across several donors.

For this clone: Its antigen remains unidentified.

An even split of each subset's genomic DNA across several immunoSEQ plates was performed. Measured with immunoSEQ multiplex PCR; TCRdb has only the in-frame clones, and not every one. The table has more than 550,000 clones, 72% seen once. Per germline, CDR1 LNHDA and CDR2 SQIVND (reference sequence). The junction had 7 bases not matched to a gene; V was cut back by 7 bases and J by 6 bases. This CDR3 spans 14 amino acids. Source material: memory CD4+ T cells sorted from blood. Subset of the sample: CD45RA-negative fraction. The TCR sequence derives from a young woman in good health. This rearrangement joins TRBV19 to TRBJ2-2, with 8 bases aligning to TRBD1. The CDR3 protein is CASKIQGASGELFF. In nucleotides, the CDR3 is TGTGCCAGTAAAATCCAGGGGGCGTCCGGGGAGCTGTTTTTT.